This TCR beta chain came from a study of cytomegalovirus exposure and HLA in healthy donors. Study findings and constraints: The likely explanation for a cluster of highly shared sequence variants was sequencing artifact. Researchers reported in a later analysis that a missense DCLRE1C variant was tied to TCR beta V- and J-gene trimming.

V was cut by 0 bases and J by 2 bases, with 15 bases left in between. CDR1 is SGHRS, CDR2 YFSETQ, per germline. There are 16 residues in the CDR3. The PCR employed 60 Vbeta primers together with 13 Jbeta primers. Measured with immunoSEQ multiplex PCR; TCRdb has only the in-frame clones, and not every one. Here the sample spans about 140,000 clones, roughly four fifths being singletons. As regards this clone: What it binds is unknown.

This sequence originates from a man aged 40-55 years in good health and CMV-seropositive. The chain has TRBV5-1 and TRBJ2-7; possible D gene TRBD1, 6 bases. The sample comprised PBMCs. Here the CDR3 reads CASSLGDKTLAYEQYF. The CDR3 region has the DNA TGCGCCAGCAGCTTGGGGGACAAGACCTTGGCCTACGAGCAGTACTTC.